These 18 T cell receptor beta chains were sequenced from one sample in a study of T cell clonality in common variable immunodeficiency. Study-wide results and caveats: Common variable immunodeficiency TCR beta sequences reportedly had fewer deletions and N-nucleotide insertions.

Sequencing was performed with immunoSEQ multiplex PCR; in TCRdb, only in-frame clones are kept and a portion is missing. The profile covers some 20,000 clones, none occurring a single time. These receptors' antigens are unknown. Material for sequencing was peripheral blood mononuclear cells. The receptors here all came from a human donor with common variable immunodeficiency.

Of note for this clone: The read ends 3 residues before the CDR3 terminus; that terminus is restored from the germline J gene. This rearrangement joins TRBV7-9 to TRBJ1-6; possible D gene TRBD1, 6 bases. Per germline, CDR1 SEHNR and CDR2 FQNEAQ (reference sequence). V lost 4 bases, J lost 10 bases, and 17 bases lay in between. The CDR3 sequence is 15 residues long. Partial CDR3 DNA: TGTGCCAGCAGCTCCCGGGACACCCCACAGTCACCC. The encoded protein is CASSSRDTPQSP. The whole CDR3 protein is CASSSRDTPQSPLHF.

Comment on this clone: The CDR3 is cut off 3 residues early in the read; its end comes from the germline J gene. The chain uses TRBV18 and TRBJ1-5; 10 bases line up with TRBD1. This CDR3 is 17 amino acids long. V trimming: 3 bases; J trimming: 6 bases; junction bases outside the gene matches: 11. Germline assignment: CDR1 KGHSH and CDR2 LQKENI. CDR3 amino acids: CASSPTSATGGIQPQHF. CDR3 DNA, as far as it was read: TGTGCCAGCTCACCCACCAGCGCGACAGGGGGCATTCAGCCC.

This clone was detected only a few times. Incomplete CDR3 DNA: TGTGCCAGCAGCCCCCAACAGGGCTACGAG. This sequence encodes CASSPQQGYE. The full CDR3 protein is CASSPQQGYEQYF. This sequence joins TRBV7-3 and TRBJ2-7, with D possibly being TRBD1 (6 bases). The CDR3 extends 3 residues past the end of the read, so its final part is completed from the germline J gene. This CDR3 comprises 13 residues. V was shortened by 5 bases and J by 3 bases, with 11 bases between the two germline ends. Germline assignment: CDR1 SGHTA and CDR2 FQGTGA.

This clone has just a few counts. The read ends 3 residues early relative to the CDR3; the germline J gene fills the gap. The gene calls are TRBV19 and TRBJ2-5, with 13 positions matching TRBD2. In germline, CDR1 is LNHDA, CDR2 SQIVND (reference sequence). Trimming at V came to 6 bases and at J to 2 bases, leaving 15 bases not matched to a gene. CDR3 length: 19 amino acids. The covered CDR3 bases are TGTGCCAGTAGCCAACCCGGGACTAGCGGGGCCCTAAATCAAGAGACC. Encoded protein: CASSQPGTSGALNQET. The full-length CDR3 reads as CASSQPGTSGALNQETQYF.

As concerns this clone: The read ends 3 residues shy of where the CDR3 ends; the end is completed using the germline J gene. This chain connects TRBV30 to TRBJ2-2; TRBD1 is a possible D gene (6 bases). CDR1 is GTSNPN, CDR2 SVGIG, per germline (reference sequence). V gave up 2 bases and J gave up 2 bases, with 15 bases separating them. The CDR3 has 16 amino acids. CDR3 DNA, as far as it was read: TGTGCCTGGAGTATCCTCCTAGGGGGAAACACCGGGGAG. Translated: CAWSILLGGNTGE. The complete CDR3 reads CAWSILLGGNTGELFF.

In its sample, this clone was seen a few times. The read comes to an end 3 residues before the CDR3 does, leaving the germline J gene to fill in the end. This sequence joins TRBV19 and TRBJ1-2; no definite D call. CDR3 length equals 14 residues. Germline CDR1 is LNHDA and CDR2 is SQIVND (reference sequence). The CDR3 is CASSIDRGVGGYTF. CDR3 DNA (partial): TGTGCCAGTAGTATAGATCGCGGGGTTGGCGGC.

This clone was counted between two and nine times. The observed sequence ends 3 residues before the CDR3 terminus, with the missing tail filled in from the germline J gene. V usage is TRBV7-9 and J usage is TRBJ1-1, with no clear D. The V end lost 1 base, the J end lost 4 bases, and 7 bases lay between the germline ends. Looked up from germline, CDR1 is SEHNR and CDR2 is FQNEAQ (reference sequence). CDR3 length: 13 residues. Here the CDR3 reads CASSLDEGTEAFF. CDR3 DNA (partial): TGTGCCAGCAGCTTAGATGAAGGCACTGAA.

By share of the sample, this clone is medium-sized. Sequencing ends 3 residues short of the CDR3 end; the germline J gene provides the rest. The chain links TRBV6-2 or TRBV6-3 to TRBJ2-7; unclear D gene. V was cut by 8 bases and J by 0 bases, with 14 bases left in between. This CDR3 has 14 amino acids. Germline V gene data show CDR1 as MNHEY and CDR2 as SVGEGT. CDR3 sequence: CASALAESSYEQYF. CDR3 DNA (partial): TGTGCCAGCGCACTGGCGGAGAGCTCCTACGAG.

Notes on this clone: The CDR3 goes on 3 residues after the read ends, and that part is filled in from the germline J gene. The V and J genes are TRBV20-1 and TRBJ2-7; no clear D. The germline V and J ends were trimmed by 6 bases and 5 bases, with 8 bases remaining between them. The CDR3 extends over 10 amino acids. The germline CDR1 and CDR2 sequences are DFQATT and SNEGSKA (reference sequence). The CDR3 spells CSAYSNEQYF. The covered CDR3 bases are TGCAGTGCCTATTCTAACGAG.

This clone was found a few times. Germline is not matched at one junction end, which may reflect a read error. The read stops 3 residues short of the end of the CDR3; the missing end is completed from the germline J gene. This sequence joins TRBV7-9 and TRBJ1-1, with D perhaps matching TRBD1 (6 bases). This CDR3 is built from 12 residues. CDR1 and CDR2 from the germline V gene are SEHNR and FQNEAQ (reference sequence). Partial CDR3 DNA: TGTTCCAGCAGCTGGGGGGGCGCTGAA. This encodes CSSSWGGAE. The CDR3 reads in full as CSSSWGGAEAFF.

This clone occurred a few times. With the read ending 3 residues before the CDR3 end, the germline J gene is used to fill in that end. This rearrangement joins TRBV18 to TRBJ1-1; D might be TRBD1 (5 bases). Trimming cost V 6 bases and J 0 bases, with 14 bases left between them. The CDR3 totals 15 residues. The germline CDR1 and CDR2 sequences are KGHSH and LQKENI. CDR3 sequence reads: CASSLETAMNTEAFF. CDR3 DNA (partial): TGTGCCAGCTCTCTTGAGACAGCAATGAACACTGAA.

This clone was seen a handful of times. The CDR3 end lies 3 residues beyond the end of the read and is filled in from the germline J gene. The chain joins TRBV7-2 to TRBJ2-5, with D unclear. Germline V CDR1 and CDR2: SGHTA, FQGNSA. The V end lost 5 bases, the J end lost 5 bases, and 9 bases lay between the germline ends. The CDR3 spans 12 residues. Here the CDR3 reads CASSAIGETQYF. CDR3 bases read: TGTGCCAGCAGCGCGATAGGGGAGACC.

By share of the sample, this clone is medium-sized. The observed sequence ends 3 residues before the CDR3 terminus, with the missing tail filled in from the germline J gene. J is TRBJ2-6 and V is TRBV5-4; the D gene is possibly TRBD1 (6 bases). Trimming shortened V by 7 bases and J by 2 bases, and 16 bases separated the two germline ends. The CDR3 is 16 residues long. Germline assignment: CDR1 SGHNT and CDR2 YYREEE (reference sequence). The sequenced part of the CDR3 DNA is TGTGCCAGCCCGGGACAAGGAGTACCTGGGGCCAACGTC. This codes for CASPGQGVPGANV. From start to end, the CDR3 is CASPGQGVPGANVLTF.

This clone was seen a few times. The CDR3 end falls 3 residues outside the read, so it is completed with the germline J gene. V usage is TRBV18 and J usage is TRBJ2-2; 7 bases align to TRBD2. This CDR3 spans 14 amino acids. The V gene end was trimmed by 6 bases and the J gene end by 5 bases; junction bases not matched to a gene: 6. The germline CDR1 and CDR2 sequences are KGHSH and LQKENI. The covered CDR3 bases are TGTGCCAGCTCGGGAGGGGTTCGGACCGGGGAG. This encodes CASSGGVRTGE. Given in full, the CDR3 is CASSGGVRTGELFF.

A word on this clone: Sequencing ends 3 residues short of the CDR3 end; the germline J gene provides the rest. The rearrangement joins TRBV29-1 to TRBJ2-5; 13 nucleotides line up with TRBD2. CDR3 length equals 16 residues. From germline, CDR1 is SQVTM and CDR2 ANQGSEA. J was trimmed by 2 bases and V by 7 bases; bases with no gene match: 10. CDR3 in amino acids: CSAPGLAGSPQETQYF. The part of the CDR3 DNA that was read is TGCAGCGCTCCGGGACTAGCGGGATCTCCACAAGAGACC. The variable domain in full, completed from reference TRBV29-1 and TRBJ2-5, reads SAVISQKPSRDICQRGTSLTIQCQVDSQVTMMFWYRQQPGQSLTLIATANQGSEATYESGFVIDKFPISRPNLTFSTLTVSNMSPEDSSIYLCSAPGLAGSPQETQYFGPGTRLLVL.

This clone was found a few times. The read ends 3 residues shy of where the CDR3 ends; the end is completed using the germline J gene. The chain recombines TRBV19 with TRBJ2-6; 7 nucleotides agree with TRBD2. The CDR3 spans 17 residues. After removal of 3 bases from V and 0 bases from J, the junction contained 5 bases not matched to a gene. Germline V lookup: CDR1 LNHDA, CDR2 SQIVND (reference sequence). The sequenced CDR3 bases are TGTGCCAGTAGTATTGGGGGGGGATTCTCTGGGGCCAACGTC. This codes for CASSIGGGFSGANV. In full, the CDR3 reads CASSIGGGFSGANVLTF.

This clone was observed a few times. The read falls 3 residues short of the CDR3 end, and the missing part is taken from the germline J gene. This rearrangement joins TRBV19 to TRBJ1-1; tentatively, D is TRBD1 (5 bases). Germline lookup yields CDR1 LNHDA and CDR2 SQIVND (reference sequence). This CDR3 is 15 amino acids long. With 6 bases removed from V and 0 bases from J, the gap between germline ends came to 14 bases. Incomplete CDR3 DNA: TGTGCCAGTAGCCGGGGTGGGGGGATGAACACTGAA. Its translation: CASSRGGGMNTE. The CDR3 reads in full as CASSRGGGMNTEAFF.

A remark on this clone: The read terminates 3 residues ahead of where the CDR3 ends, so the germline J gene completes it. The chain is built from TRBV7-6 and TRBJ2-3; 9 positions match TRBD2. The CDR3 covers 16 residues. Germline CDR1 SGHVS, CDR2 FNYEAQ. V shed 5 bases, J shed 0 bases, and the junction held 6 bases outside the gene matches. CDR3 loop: CASSPSGGISTDTQYF. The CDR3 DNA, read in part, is TGTGCCAGCAGCCCAAGCGGGGGGATTAGCACAGATACG.